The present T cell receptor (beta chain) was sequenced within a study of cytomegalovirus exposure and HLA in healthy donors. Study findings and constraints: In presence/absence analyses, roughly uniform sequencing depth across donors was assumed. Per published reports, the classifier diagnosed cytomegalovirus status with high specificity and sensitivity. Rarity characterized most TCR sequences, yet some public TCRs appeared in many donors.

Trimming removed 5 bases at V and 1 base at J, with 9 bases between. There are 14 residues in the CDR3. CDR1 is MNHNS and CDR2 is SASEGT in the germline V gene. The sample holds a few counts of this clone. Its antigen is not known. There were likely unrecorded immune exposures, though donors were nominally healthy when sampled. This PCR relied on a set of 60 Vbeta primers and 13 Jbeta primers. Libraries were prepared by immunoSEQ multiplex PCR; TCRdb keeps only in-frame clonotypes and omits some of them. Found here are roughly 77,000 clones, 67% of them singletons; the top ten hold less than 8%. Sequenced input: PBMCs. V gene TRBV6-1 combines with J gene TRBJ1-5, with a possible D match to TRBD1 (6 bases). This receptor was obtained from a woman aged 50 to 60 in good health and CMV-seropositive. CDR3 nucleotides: TGTGCCAGCAGTCTCGGACAGAGCAATCAGCCCCAGCATTTT. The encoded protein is CASSLGQSNQPQHF.